The source of this T cell receptor beta chain is a study of T cell repertoires in cytomegalovirus infection. Study-wide background: CMV infection and matching HLA type were both indicated by public TCR beta signatures.

Study-wide results and caveats: HLA-C-restricted CMV-specific TCR beta clonotypes prevailed in the ex vivo response. The cumulative frequency of public TCR beta families identified carriers of CMV plus the relevant HLA.

About this clonotype itself: The antigen is unknown.

TCRdb recomputed calls from the reads with MiXCR, one row per CDR3 protein. The data show approximately 140,000 distinct CDR3 sequences, with approximately 5.9% seen just once and roughly 18% held by the top ten. The V end lost 3 bases, the J end lost 1 base, and 19 bases lay between the germline ends. The germline V gene has CDR1 LGHNA and CDR2 YSLEER. This CDR3 is 18 amino acids long. The sequencing sample was made of PBMCs. The chain is built from TRBV4-3 and TRBJ1-5, with no clear D. The receptor's source is a human donor in good health (CMV status not recorded). Some clones in this sample may be carry-over from other donors' samples. CDR3 nucleotide sequence: TGCGCCAGCAGCCATACCTACCCGCTTGGGCGGAGCAATCAGCCCCAGCATTTT. Its protein product is CASSHTYPLGRSNQPQHF.